A single sample gave rise to the 9 T cell receptor beta chains below, sequenced in a study of T cell changes during pregnancy in multiple sclerosis. Sequenced by immunoSEQ multiplex PCR; TCRdb stores in-frame clones only, minus some. Among tens of thousands of clones listed, less than 95% were seen once. Sequenced here: peripheral blood, sampled in the first trimester of pregnancy. Every receptor here comes from a female donor in good health, enrolled as a control in a pregnancy study.

The sample holds many counts of this clone. The junction and the germline gene differ at one end; a read error may be behind it. The V and J genes are TRBV6-5 and TRBJ1-1, with D uncertain. Germline CDR1 reads MNHEY; CDR2 reads SVGAGI. This CDR3 is built from 14 residues. This chain's CDR3 is CASRKQNVNAEAFF. DNA of the CDR3: TGTGCCAGCAGAAAACAGAATGTGAACGCTGAAGCTTTCTTT.

The chain employs TRBV6-5 and TRBJ2-5; tentatively, D is TRBD2 (5 bases). CDR1 and CDR2 (germline): MNHEY, SVGAGI. The V end lost 5 bases, the J end lost 5 bases, and 15 bases lay between the germline ends. The CDR3 sequence is 14 residues long. CDR3 sequence: CASSDRSVLETQYF. DNA of the CDR3: TGTGCCAGCAGTGACCGTAGCGTTCTGGAGACCCAGTACTTC.

The sample holds one count of this clone. The V and J genes are TRBV4-2 and TRBJ2-3; D might be TRBD2 (6 bases). Germline lookup yields CDR1 LGHNA and CDR2 YNFKEQ. Trimming took off 5 bases at V and 3 bases at J, with 21 bases between the two ends. The CDR3 is made up of 17 amino acids. The CDR3 sequence: CASSTRGVGGKTDTQYF. The CDR3, as DNA: TGTGCCAGCAGCACTCGCGGGGTGGGTGGGAAGACAGATACGCAGTATTTT.

The V and J genes are TRBV5-5 and TRBJ1-5; D gene uncertain. Per the germline V gene, CDR1 is SGHKS and CDR2 is YYEKEE (reference sequence). This CDR3 has 13 amino acids. Trimming shortened V by 4 bases and J by 7 bases, and 12 bases separated the two germline ends. The CDR3 DNA is TGTGCCAGCAGCCCAGAGGTCGCACAGCCCCAGCATTTT. Amino acids: CASSPEVAQPQHF.

The chain joins TRBV18 to TRBJ2-7; D not certain. The CDR3 runs 14 residues. Trimming stripped 2 bases from V and 2 bases from J, with 10 bases between. CDR1 is KGHSH and CDR2 is LQKENI in the germline V gene. The CDR3 DNA is TGTGCCAGCTCACCAGCAGGCCAGGCCTACGAGCAGTACTTC. Translating it yields CASSPAGQAYEQYF.

This chain links TRBV18 with TRBJ2-1; 7 bases are a match to TRBD2. V was pared by 2 bases and J by 8 bases, with 12 bases of the junction left unmatched. The CDR3 runs to 16 residues. Germline values: CDR1 KGHSH, CDR2 LQKENI. The CDR3 sequence: CASSPDAREGLHEQFF. The CDR3 DNA reads as TGTGCCAGCTCACCAGACGCCAGGGAGGGTTTACATGAGCAGTTCTTC.

V usage is TRBV4-3 and J usage is TRBJ2-3; 9 bases agree with TRBD1. Trimming cost V 0 bases and J 2 bases; bases outside gene matches: 6. Per germline, CDR1 LGHNA and CDR2 YSLEER. CDR3 length: 17 residues. The DNA for the CDR3 is TGCGCCAGCAGCCAAGATTGGACAGGGGCTATCACAGATACGCAGTATTTT. This sequence encodes CASSQDWTGAITDTQYF.

The genes are TRBV18 and TRBJ1-6; D remains ambiguous. The germline V and J ends were trimmed by 3 bases and 10 bases, with 13 bases remaining between them. CDR1 and CDR2 from the germline V gene are KGHSH and LQKENI. The CDR3 is 14 amino acids. The CDR3 spells CASSPPGRKSPLHF. The CDR3 DNA sequence: TGTGCCAGCTCACCCCCCGGGAGGAAATCACCCCTCCACTTT.

The V call is TRBV6-4, the J call TRBJ1-1; unclear D gene. V gave up 4 bases and J gave up 4 bases, with 13 bases separating them. In germline, CDR1 is MRHNA, CDR2 SNTAGT. The CDR3 is 14 residues long. CDR3 coding DNA: TGTGCCAGCAGTGCCCTAGCAGGTGGCACTGAAGCTTTCTTT. Protein product: CASSALAGGTEAFF.